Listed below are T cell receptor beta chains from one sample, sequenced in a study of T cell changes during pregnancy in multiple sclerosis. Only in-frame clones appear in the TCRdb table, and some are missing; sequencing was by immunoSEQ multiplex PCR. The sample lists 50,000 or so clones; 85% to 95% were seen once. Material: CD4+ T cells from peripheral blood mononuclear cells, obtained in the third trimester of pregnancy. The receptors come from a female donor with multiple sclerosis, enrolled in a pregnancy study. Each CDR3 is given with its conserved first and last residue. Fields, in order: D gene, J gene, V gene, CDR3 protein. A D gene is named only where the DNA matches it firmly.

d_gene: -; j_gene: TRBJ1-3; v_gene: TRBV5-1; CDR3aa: CASSLGPAGNAGNTIYF
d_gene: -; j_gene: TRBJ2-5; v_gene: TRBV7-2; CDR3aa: CASSLVRTVRETQYF
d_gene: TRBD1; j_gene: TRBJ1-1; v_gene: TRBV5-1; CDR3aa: CASSRDRGYTEAFF
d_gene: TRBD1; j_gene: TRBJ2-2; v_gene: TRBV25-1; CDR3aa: CATTGTANTGELFF
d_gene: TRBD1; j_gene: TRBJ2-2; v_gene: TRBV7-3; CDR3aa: CASSSQTTGTGELFF
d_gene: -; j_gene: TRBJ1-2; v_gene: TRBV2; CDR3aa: CASSRGYGYTF
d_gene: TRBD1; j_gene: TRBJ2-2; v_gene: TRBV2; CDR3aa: CASSRDRSTGELFF
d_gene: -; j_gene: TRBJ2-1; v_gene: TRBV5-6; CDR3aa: CASRTSRVGGGLSYNEQFF
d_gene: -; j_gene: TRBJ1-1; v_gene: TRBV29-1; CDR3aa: CSAIEQGWNTEAFF
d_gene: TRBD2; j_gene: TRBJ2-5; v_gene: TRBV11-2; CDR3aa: CASSLGSGRGQETQYF
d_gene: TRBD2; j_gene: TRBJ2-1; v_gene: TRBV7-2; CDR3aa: CASSLFGAGVANEQFF
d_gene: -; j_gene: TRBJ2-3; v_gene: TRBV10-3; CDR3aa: CAIGAVTDTQYF
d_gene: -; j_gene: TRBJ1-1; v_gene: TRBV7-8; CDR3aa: CASSPTGVRTEAFF
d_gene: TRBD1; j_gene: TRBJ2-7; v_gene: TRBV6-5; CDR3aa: CASSQTGRSYEQYF
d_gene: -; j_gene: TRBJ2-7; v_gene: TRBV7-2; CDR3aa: CASSPRPGLHEQYF
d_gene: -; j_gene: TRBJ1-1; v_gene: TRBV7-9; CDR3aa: CASSFPYTEAFF
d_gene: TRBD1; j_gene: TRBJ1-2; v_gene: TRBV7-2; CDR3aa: CASSRDRGPYGYTF
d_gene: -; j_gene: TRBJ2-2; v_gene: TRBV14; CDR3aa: CASSQAGIRGELFF
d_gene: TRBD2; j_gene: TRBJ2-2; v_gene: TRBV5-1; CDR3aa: CASSLRFSGGAQTGELFF
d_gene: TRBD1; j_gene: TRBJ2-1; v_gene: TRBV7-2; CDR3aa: CASSNMPGQGAYNEQFF
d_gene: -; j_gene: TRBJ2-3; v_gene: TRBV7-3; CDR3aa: CASSLFRDTQYF
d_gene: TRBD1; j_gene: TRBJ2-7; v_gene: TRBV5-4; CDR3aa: CASSPRDRPYEQYF
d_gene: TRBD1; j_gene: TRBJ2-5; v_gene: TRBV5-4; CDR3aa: CASSSGTAQETQYF
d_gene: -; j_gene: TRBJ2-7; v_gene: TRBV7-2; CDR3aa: CASSKDGNEQYF
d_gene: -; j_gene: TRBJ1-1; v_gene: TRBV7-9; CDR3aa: CASSLEAGNTEAFF
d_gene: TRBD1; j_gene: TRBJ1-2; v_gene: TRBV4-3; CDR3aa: CASSPTDRGGLNGYTF
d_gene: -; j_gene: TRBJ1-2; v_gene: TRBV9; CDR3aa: CASSVRDGQLFSGYTF